The clone carrying this T cell receptor (beta chain) was recorded a few times. This specimen belongs to a study of cytomegalovirus exposure and HLA in healthy donors. This CDR3 has 16 residues. V trimming: 6 bases; J trimming: 5 bases; junction bases outside the gene matches: 13. Looked up from germline, CDR1 is MDHEN and CDR2 is SYDVKM. The PCR used 60 Vbeta and 13 Jbeta primers. Data came from immunoSEQ multiplex PCR; TCRdb stores just in-frame clones and leaves some out. The data show about 170,000 clones, almost 80% seen once. V gene TRBV28 combines with J gene TRBJ2-3; 8 bases match TRBD2. Input material: PBMCs. This clonotype originated in a man in his forties in good health and CMV-seropositive. The CDR3 bases are TGTGCCAGCAGCCCCGTTAAGGTTCGGGAGGGAGATACGCAGTATTTT. It translates to CASSPVKVREGDTQYF. Drawing the rest from reference TRBV28 and TRBJ2-3, the complete variable domain is DVKVTQSSRYLVKRTGEKVFLECVQDMDHENMFWYRQDPGLGLRLIYFSYDVKMKEKGDIPEGYSVSREKKERFSLILESASTNQTSMYLCASSPVKVREGDTQYFGPGTRLTVL.